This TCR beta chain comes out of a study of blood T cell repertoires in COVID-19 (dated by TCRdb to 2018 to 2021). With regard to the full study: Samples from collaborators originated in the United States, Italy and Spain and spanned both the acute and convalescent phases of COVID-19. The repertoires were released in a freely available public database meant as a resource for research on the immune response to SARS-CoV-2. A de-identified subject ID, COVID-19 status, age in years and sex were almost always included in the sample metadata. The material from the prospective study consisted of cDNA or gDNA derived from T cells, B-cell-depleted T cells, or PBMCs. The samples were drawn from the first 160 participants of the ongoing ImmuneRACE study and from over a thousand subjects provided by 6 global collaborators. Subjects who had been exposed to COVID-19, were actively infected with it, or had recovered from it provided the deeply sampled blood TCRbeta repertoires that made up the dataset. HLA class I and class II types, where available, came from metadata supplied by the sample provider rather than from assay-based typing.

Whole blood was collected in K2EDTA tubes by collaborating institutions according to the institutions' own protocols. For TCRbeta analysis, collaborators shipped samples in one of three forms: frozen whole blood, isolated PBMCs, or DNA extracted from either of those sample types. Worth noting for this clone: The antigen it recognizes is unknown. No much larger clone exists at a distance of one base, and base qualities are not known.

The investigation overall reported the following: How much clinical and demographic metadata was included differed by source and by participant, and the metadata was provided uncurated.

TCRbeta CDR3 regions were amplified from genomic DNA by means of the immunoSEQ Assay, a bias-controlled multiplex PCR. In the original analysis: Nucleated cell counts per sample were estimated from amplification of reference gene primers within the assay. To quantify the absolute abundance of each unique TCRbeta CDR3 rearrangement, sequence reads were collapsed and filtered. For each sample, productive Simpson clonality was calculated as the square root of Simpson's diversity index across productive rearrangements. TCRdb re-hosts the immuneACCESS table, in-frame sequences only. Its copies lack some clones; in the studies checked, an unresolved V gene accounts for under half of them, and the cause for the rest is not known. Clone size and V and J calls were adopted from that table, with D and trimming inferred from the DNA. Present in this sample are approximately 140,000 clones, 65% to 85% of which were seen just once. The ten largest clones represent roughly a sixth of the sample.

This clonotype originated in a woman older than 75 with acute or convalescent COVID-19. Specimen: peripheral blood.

The CDR3 reads CASSLRQFDTTNEKLFF. The DNA is TGTGCCAGCTCTCTCCGACAGTTCGACACAACTAATGAAAAACTGTTTTTT. This chain joins TRBV18 to TRBJ1-4; TRBD1 is possibly the D segment (5 matching bases). The germline V gene supplies CDR1 KGHSH and CDR2 LQKENI. From the cysteine up to the phenylalanine, the CDR3 has a length of 17 residues. Only the CDR3 DNA is retained, 51 bases long and in frame from the first base. V and J are truncated by 6 bases and 0 bases respectively, leaving an intervening sequence of 17 bases.